The entry that follows covers one TCR beta chain sequence. Antigen unknown. The germline V gene encodes CDR1 SGHVS and CDR2 FQNEAQ. There are 15 residues in the CDR3. The V segment lost 5 bases and the J segment 5 bases; nucleotides outside the gene matches: 8. The sample comes from a study of T cell repertoires in cytomegalovirus infection. Study-wide findings and caveats: Individuals carrying CMV plus the relevant HLA were identified by cumulative frequency of public TCR beta families.

Via MiXCR, TCRdb re-called the reads, giving one row per CDR3 protein. Among some 180,000 distinct CDR3 sequences listed, about a sixth were seen once. Sequenced: CD8+ T cells from PBMCs. The rearrangement joins TRBV7-8 to TRBJ2-1; 8 bases agree with TRBD2. The clonotype originates from a human donor in good health (CMV status not recorded). Some clones in this sample may be carry-over from other donors' samples. CDR3 amino acids: CASSPPGTRNNEQFF. The CDR3 DNA reads TGTGCCAGCAGCCCACCCGGGACTAGAAACAATGAGCAGTTCTTC.